The T cell receptor (beta chain) described here comes from a study of shared clonotypes between healthy human individuals (dated by TCRdb to between 2020 and 2021). Regarding the study in general: A couple of women and a few men aged 18 to 49 years were included in the cohort. To estimate repertoire size and how much clonotype sharing occurs between individuals, the study deeply sequenced the blood TCR repertoires of about 5 healthy adults. Each donor's leukapheresis produced roughly between roughly 0.85 and 9.5 billion PBMCs. Different laboratories and diverse techniques were used to prepare libraries and sequence TCR repertoires, to increase sequencing depth and limit assay-specific biases. For each donor, CD4 naive and CD4 memory were each run on three plates, CD8 naive on two plates, and CD8 memory on one plate.

The investigation overall reported the following: Compared with non-shared clonotypes, the clonotypes found in all four sorted-subset donors had higher generation probabilities. Even with the large sequencing depth, rarefaction of the sorted-subset datasets indicated that sequencing was incomplete. The small number of donors limited the genetic and exposure-history diversity represented. Naive subsets generally had larger estimated clonotype richness than memory subsets. Only blood was sampled, and tissue TCR repertoires likely differ from those in blood. Pairwise subsampling led to the expectation that sequencing depth would affect the degree of clonotype sharing among donors. Approximately 5% of naive CD4, around 4% of naive CD8, 2.3% of memory CD4, and around 0.4% of memory CD8 clonotypes were shared across several donors.

The donors were healthy, HIV-negative adults who had no recently reported acute infections or vaccinations. Every donor was a Caucasian adult living in Nashville, Tennessee, USA. Magnetic negative selection was used to enrich CD4+ T cells, after which naive cells were positively selected on CD45RA and the negative fraction became the memory subset. After blood collection by leukapheresis, PBMCs were isolated using Ficoll-Histopaque density gradient centrifugation and then cryopreserved in the vapor phase of liquid nitrogen. Analytical flow cytometry was used to check the purity and quantity of each magnetically sorted T cell population. Genomic DNA was isolated from each sorted fraction and quantified by UV absorbance on a Nanodrop 2000c. TCR CDR3 regions were amplified from genomic DNA by multiplex PCR using the deep immunoSEQ assay. Genomic DNA extracted from each cell subset was distributed evenly over all wells of several immunoSEQ 96-well plates, and each plate served as one replicate. For sorted subsets, each replicate PCR was loaded with about 0.2 ug genomic DNA, equivalent to some 27,000 T cell genomes. The purified libraries were quantified using a Qubit 3.0 fluorometer, sized with a Bioanalyzer 2100, and then quantified again using the KAPA Library Quantification kit. Every immunoSEQ 96-well plate was sequenced on a dedicated single-read 150-cycle Illumina NextSeq 550 flow cell. On the authors' methods: The immunoSEQ output contained only junctional sequences without quality scores, so filtering could not match that applied to full-length reads. Sequences were annotated with PyIR, a Python wrapper for IgBLAST v1.9, and V/J genes and CDR3 were assigned using IMGT germline references. Reads were filtered out if the reads had weak V/J assignments (E-value above 1e-6), no CDR3, stop codons, out-of-frame junctions, or ambiguous translated residues. V3J clonotypes were defined as sequences sharing the same inferred V gene, J gene, and CDR3 amino acid sequence. To compute the percentage overlap between repertoires, the number of shared unique clonotypes was divided by the size of the smaller repertoire. Repertoire richness was assessed with RTK rarefaction, the Chao1 estimator, and Recon v2.1 estimates of unobserved clonotypes. Generation probabilities for all TCRbeta clonotypes obtained by the gDNA method from a handful of donors were computed using OLGA. This is the immuneACCESS table as TCRdb keeps it, with only in-frame sequences that have V and J called. A part of the clones is gone; compared with another copy, unresolved V genes explain less than half, and the rest is unexplained. The DNA gave D and trimming, while V, J and clone size come from that table. Within this sample are around 1.4 million clones, with approximately 98.5% of them counted one time only. The ten largest clones take up approximately 0.4% of the sample.

This clone has only one observation. Its antigen remains unidentified. No much larger clone is present one base from it, and per-base qualities are unavailable. V lost 2 bases and J lost 5 bases, and the count of bases not matched to a germline gene is 9. The CDR3 measures 16 amino acids from cysteine to phenylalanine. Just CDR3 DNA is preserved here, 48 bases in frame from base 1. CDR1 and CDR2 are drawn from the germline V gene: SGHTA, FQGNSA. The sequenced sample was naive CD4+ T cells sorted from blood. In the paper's terms, the cell subset or site label means: CD45RA+ positively selected. The chain is assembled from TRBV7-2 and TRBJ2-7; the junction holds 10 bases that match TRBD2. This TCR came from a young man in good health. The nucleotide sequence is given as TGTGCCAGCAGCTTAAACCCCGGGACTAGCGTAGACGAGCAGTACTTC. Its amino acids are CASSLNPGTSVDEQYF.